The 29 T cell receptor beta chains below all came from one sample that was sequenced in a study of read filtering for tumor transcriptome and immune sequencing. From roughly 0.4 ug of RNA, a library with molecular barcoded alpha/delta and beta/gamma adaptors was made. Each CDR3 protein is one row after TCRdb ran MiXCR on the reads. The sample yields 50,000 to 65,000 distinct CDR3 sequences, roughly 19% seen once. Input material: a population of CD138-negative cells sorted from bone marrow. The receptor set was obtained from a donor aged 40 or over with multiple myeloma.

Many counts were recorded for this clonotype. The gene calls are TRBV5-1 and TRBJ2-2, with unresolved D. Looked up from germline, CDR1 is SGHRS and CDR2 is YFSETQ. This CDR3 contains 12 residues. V lost 1 base and J 5 bases, leaving 3 bases between the germline ends. In DNA form, the CDR3 reads TGCGCCAGCAGCTTGAAGACCGGGGAGCTGTTTTTT. Its protein is CASSLKTGELFF.

The V gene is TRBV5-6, the J gene TRBJ1-5; 8 bases line up with TRBD1. This CDR3 contains 15 residues. The germline V gene has CDR1 SGHDT and CDR2 YYEEEE. Trimming removed 4 bases from V and 4 bases from J; junction bases left unmatched: 7. Here the CDR3 DNA reads TGTGCCAGCAGCAAGACAGGGGAGGAGAATCAGCCCCAGCATTTT. It codes for CASSKTGEENQPQHF.

This clonotype has ten or more counts. J is TRBJ2-3 and V is TRBV5-6; 8 positions match TRBD2. The trim removed 0 bases at V and 4 bases at J, leaving 7 bases unmatched. The length of the CDR3 is 16 residues. Per germline, CDR1 SGHDT and CDR2 YYEEEE. CDR3 sequence reads: CASSLEREGRADTQYF. The CDR3 DNA sequence: TGTGCCAGCAGCTTGGAACGGGAGGGCCGAGCAGATACGCAGTATTTT.

This clonotype was seen ten or more times. The rearrangement links TRBV15 to TRBJ1-5; possible D gene TRBD1, 5 bases. This CDR3 is built from 16 residues. Germline CDR1 reads LNHNV; CDR2 reads YYDKDF (reference sequence). V was trimmed by 0 bases and J by 2 bases, leaving 11 bases between them. The CDR3 here is CATSRDVSGGNQPQHF. CDR3 nucleotides: TGTGCCACCAGCAGAGATGTTTCGGGGGGCAATCAGCCCCAGCATTTT. Full variable domain (outside the CDR3, taken from reference TRBV15 and TRBJ1-5): DAMVIQNPRYQVTQFGKPVTLSCSQTLNHNVMYWYQQKSSQAPKLLFHYYDKDFNNEADTPDNFQSRRPNTSFCFLDIRSPGLGDTAMYLCATSRDVSGGNQPQHFGDGTRLSIL.

V usage is TRBV5-1 and J usage is TRBJ2-7, with 10 bases lining up with TRBD1. J was trimmed by 0 bases and V by 5 bases; bases with no gene match: 2. Germline V CDR1 and CDR2: SGHRS, YFSETQ. The CDR3 has 14 residues. The CDR3 nucleotides read TGCGCCAGCAGGGGACAGGGGAGCTCCTACGAGCAGTACTTC. Translation: CASRGQGSSYEQYF.

This clonotype was observed at least ten times. The chain uses TRBV6-6 and TRBJ2-2; D unclear. Germline V CDR1 and CDR2: MNHNY, SVGAGI (reference sequence). V was shortened by 2 bases and J by 8 bases, with 21 bases between the two germline ends. The CDR3 extends over 17 amino acids. CDR3 amino acids: CASSYGHPPPSRGELFF. CDR3 bases: TGTGCCAGCAGTTACGGGCATCCTCCGCCATCTCGTGGGGAGCTGTTTTTT.

This clonotype was observed many times. The CDR3 region has the DNA TGCGCCAGCAGAGAAGGGGCCGGGGACACCGGGGAGCTGTTTTTT. The encoded protein is CASREGAGDTGELFF. The V gene is TRBV10-1, the J gene TRBJ2-2; D is tentatively TRBD1 or TRBD2 (5 bases each). This CDR3 region has 15 residues. Germline V gene data show CDR1 as WNHNN and CDR2 as SYGVQD (reference sequence). Trimming pared 6 bases from V and 3 bases from J, leaving 14 bases between.

This clonotype showed up many times. The chain has TRBV28 and TRBJ1-1, with D tentatively TRBD1 (6 bases). V dropped 7 bases and J dropped 4 bases, with 19 bases sitting between them. The V gene's germline CDR1 is MDHEN and CDR2 SYDVKM. The CDR3 covers 15 residues. The CDR3 region is CASNPLPLGGTEAFF. CDR3 nucleotide sequence: TGTGCCAGCAACCCCCTCCCATTAGGGGGCACTGAAGCTTTCTTT.

In its sample, this clonotype was seen many times. This chain joins TRBV5-1 and TRBJ2-3; D assignment may be TRBD1 or TRBD2 (5 bases each). Germline V gives CDR1 SGHRS, CDR2 YFSETQ. Trimming stripped 4 bases from V and 2 bases from J, with 17 bases between. The CDR3 runs 16 residues. CDR3 region: CASSPSPGTPTDTQYF. The CDR3 DNA reads as TGCGCCAGCAGCCCAAGTCCCGGGACCCCCACAGATACGCAGTATTTT.

This clonotype was observed at least ten times. This sequence joins TRBV20-1 and TRBJ2-7; possibly TRBD1 for D (6 bases). V lost 4 bases, J lost 2 bases, and 9 bases lay in between. The CDR3 contains 12 residues. From germline, CDR1 is DFQATT and CDR2 SNEGSKA (reference sequence). The DNA of the CDR3 is TGCAGTGCTATATGGGACACCTACGAGCAGTACTTC. It translates to CSAIWDTYEQYF.

The J gene is TRBJ2-5, the V gene TRBV10-3; 8 nucleotides agree with TRBD1. V lost 6 bases, J lost 5 bases, and 11 bases stayed unmatched. From germline, CDR1 is ENHRY and CDR2 SYGVKD. The CDR3 has 15 residues. The CDR3 here is CAISVGQDRRETQYF. In DNA, the CDR3 is TGTGCCATCAGCGTGGGACAGGACCGTCGGGAGACCCAGTACTTC.

This sequence joins TRBV15 and TRBJ2-1; 9 bases match TRBD2. CDR3 size: 15 residues. CDR1 is LNHNV, CDR2 YYDKDF, per germline (reference sequence). J gave up 5 bases and V 5 bases, and 7 bases lay outside the gene matches. The CDR3 sequence is CATSPPSGNHNEQFF. The CDR3 DNA reads TGTGCCACCAGCCCACCTAGCGGGAACCACAATGAGCAGTTCTTC.

This clonotype was seen at least ten times. The CDR3 protein is CASSISGVGNQPQHF. Here the CDR3 DNA reads TGTGCCAGTAGTATCTCAGGAGTTGGCAATCAGCCCCAGCATTTT. The rearrangement joins TRBV19 to TRBJ1-5; no definite D call. From germline, CDR1 is LNHDA and CDR2 SQIVND (reference sequence). Between the trimmed V and J ends, which lost 3 bases and 2 bases, there was a span of 11 bases. This CDR3 is 15 amino acids long.

This clonotype has at least ten counts. This chain joins TRBV3-1 and TRBJ1-1; D unresolved. Germline V gives CDR1 LGHDT, CDR2 YNNKEL (reference sequence). CDR3 size: 14 residues. The V and J ends lost 4 bases and 4 bases respectively, with 13 bases between them. For the CDR3, the DNA is TGTGCCAGCAGCCGGGGTTGGGAAGGCACTGAAGCTTTCTTT. Translation: CASSRGWEGTEAFF.

This clonotype was picked up many times. This chain connects TRBV15 to TRBJ2-1, with D possibly matching TRBD1 (5 bases). Germline V gene lookup returns CDR1 LNHNV and CDR2 YYDKDF (reference sequence). CDR3 size: 13 residues. Trimming took off 2 bases at V and 6 bases at J, with 8 bases between the two ends. The CDR3 loop is CATSRSDINEQFF. DNA of the CDR3: TGTGCCACCAGCAGATCGGACATCAATGAGCAGTTCTTC.

This clonotype was seen at least ten times. The chain joins TRBV3-1 to TRBJ2-5; TRBD1 aligns across 10 bases. The V and J ends lost 4 bases and 5 bases, in that order; junction bases with no gene match: 7. This CDR3 is 15 amino acids long. CDR1 and CDR2 (germline): LGHDT, YNNKEL (reference sequence). CDR3 amino acids: CASSPRQGAWETQYF. The CDR3 bases are TGTGCCAGCAGCCCCCGACAGGGGGCCTGGGAGACCCAGTACTTC.

This clonotype was picked up many times. The chain couples TRBV5-4 to TRBJ2-3, with D tentatively TRBD1 (7 bases). Trimming removed 4 bases from V and 8 bases from J, with 14 bases in between. Germline CDR1 and CDR2: SGHNT and YYREEE (reference sequence). CDR3 size: 13 residues. In DNA, the CDR3 is TGTGCCAGCAGCCTGGAGGGGGCGGCTACGCAGTATTTT. It is translated as CASSLEGAATQYF. The variable domain in full, with the rest retrieved from reference TRBV5-4 and TRBJ2-3, is ETGVTQSPTHLIKTRGQQVTLRCSSQSGHNTVSWYQQALGQGPQFIFQYYREEENGRGNFPPRFSGLQFPNYSSELNVNALELDDSALYLCASSLEGAATQYFGPGTRLTVL.

Remarks on this clonotype: A read error may explain this, as a much larger clone is one base away. Without the conserved terminal phenylalanine or tryptophan, this CDR3 likely stems from a read error. The rearrangement uses TRBV7-7 and TRBJ2-5; TRBD1 might be the D (5 bases). This CDR3 has 14 amino acids. Germline loops: CDR1 SSHAT, CDR2 FNYEAQ (reference sequence). CDR3 amino acids: CASSLGAAQETQYL. CDR3 coding DNA: TGTGCTAGCAGCTTAGGGGCAGCCCAAGAGACCCAGTACCTC.

The chain is built from TRBV27 and TRBJ2-6, with D possibly called TRBD1 or TRBD2 (7 bases each). Germline CDR1 MNHEY, CDR2 SMNVEV (reference sequence). V dropped 8 bases and J dropped 3 bases, with 17 bases sitting between them. The CDR3 loop spans 16 amino acids. The CDR3 coding sequence is TGTGCCAGCGCCAGGGGGAGGGTCGTTGGGGCCAACGTCCTGACTTTC. This sequence encodes CASARGRVVGANVLTF.

A remark on this clonotype: Here the CDR3 omits its conserved ending phenylalanine or tryptophan, so a read error is the likely source. The chain has TRBV7-9 and TRBJ1-1; D remains unclear. Germline V gene lookup returns CDR1 SEHNR and CDR2 FQNEAQ (reference sequence). Trimming took 5 bases from V and 4 from J, leaving 8 bases between them. The length of the CDR3 is 12 residues. As DNA, the CDR3 is TGTGCCAGCAGCGTGGAGAGCACTGAAGCTTTCATT. Translating gives CASSVESTEAFI.

This clonotype was recorded many times. The rearrangement links TRBV9 to TRBJ2-7; TRBD2 is a possible D gene (6 bases). Germline V gives CDR1 SGDLS, CDR2 YYNGEE. CDR3 length: 15 residues. V lost 7 bases and J 1 base, leaving 18 bases between the germline ends. The CDR3 sequence is CASSFRGGESYEQYF. The CDR3 bases are TGTGCCAGCTCCTTTCGGGGCGGGGAGTCCTACGAGCAGTACTTC.

On this clonotype itself: A far larger clone differs by one base, so this is likely a read error. The chain links TRBV11-1 to TRBJ2-7; D is unclear. Per the germline V gene, CDR1 is SGHAT and CDR2 is FQDESV (reference sequence). The CDR3 length is 13 residues. The CDR3 DNA is TGTGCCAGCAGCCTGACATACGGCTACGAGCGGTACTTC. It codes for CASSLTYGYERYF.

This clonotype was detected many times. The chain uses TRBV11-2 and TRBJ2-7; D uncertain. CDR1 and CDR2 (germline): SGHAT, FQNNGV. The CDR3 totals 15 residues. Trimming took 0 bases from V and 5 from J, leaving 14 bases between them. As DNA, the CDR3 is TGTGCCAGCAGCTTAGATCGAATCCGGGCCCACGAGCAGTACTTC. Its protein product is CASSLDRIRAHEQYF.

This clonotype was recorded at least ten times. The genes are TRBV7-8 and TRBJ2-2; D possibly matches TRBD1 or TRBD2 (5 bases each). Germline CDR1 and CDR2: SGHVS and FQNEAQ. The CDR3 is 15 residues long. Trimming left V 6 bases short and J 0 bases short, with 11 bases between. CDR3: CASRAGTANTGELFF. In nucleotides, the CDR3 is TGTGCCAGCAGGGCCGGGACGGCGAACACCGGGGAGCTGTTTTTT.

This clonotype appeared many times. The genes are TRBV19 and TRBJ2-1; TRBD2 aligns across 10 bases. V trimming: 4 bases; J trimming: 3 bases; junction bases outside the gene matches: 6. From germline, CDR1 is LNHDA and CDR2 SQIVND (reference sequence). The CDR3 consists of 16 residues. In DNA form, the CDR3 reads TGTGCCAGTAGTACACAGCGGGGGGGGCTCTACAATGAGCAGTTCTTC. Encoded protein: CASSTQRGGLYNEQFF.

This clonotype has at least ten counts. The chain's CDR3 is CASSVVAGKNEQFF. The CDR3 coding sequence is TGTGCCAGCAGCGTAGTTGCGGGGAAGAATGAGCAGTTCTTC. The J gene is TRBJ2-1, the V gene TRBV9; D might be TRBD2 (6 bases). CDR3 length: 14 amino acids. In germline, CDR1 is SGDLS, CDR2 YYNGEE. V lost 0 bases, J lost 7 bases, and 11 bases lay in between.

This clonotype was observed many times. The CDR3 protein is CSVEALDPKMYGYTF. Here the CDR3 DNA reads TGCAGCGTTGAAGCCCTGGACCCGAAGATGTATGGCTACACCTTC. The rearrangement uses TRBV29-1 and TRBJ1-2; D remains unclear. In germline, CDR1 is SQVTM, CDR2 ANQGSEA. This CDR3 region has 15 residues. V lost 1 base, J lost 5 bases, and 17 bases lay in between.

This CDR3 is CASSAAGSDTQYF. CDR3 sequence (DNA): TGTGCCAGCAGTGCTGCAGGGTCAGATACGCAGTATTTT. The chain combines TRBV5-5 with TRBJ2-3; maybe TRBD1 (5 bases). V was pared by 5 bases and J by 4 bases, with 11 bases between. This CDR3 has 13 amino acids. Germline V CDR1 and CDR2: SGHKS, YYEKEE (reference sequence).

This clonotype has a count of ten or more. This chain uses TRBV7-9 with TRBJ1-6; D call uncertain. The V and J ends lost 1 base and 8 bases respectively, with 9 bases between them. The CDR3 length is 14 residues. The germline gives CDR1 SEHNR, CDR2 FQNEAQ (reference sequence). The CDR3 reads CASSLDLQHSPLHF. The CDR3 nucleotides read TGTGCCAGCAGCTTAGACCTACAGCATTCACCCCTCCACTTT. Complete variable domain (other parts from reference TRBV7-9 and TRBJ1-6): DTGVSQNPRHKITKRGQNVTFRCDPISEHNRLYWYRQTLGQGPEFLTYFQNEAQLEKSRLLSDRFSAERPKGSFSTLEIQRTEQGDSAMYLCASSLDLQHSPLHFGNGTRLTVT.